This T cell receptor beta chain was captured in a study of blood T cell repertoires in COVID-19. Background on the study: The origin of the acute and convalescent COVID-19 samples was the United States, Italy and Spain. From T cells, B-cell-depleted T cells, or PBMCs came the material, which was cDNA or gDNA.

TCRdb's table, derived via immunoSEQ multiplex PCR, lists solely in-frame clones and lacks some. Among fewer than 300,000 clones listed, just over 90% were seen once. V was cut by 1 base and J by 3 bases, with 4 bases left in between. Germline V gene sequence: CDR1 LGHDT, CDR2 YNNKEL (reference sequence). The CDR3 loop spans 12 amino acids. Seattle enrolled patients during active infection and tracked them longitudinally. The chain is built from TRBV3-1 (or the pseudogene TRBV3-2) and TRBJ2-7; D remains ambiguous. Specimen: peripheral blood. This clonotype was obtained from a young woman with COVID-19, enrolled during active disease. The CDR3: CASSQVLYEQYF. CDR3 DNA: TGTGCCAGCAGCCAAGTACTCTACGAGCAGTACTTC.